The sequence of this T cell receptor (beta chain) was determined in a study of blood T cell repertoires in COVID-19. About the study: There were acute and convalescent COVID-19 samples, and they came from the United States, Italy and Spain. T cells, B-cell-depleted T cells, or PBMCs provided the cDNA or gDNA that served as material.

Losses at the gene ends were 8 bases for V and 6 bases for J; bases not matched to a gene: 12. This CDR3 region has 13 residues. CDR1 GTSNPN and CDR2 SVGIG come from the germline V gene (reference sequence). Per the original data handling: Estimates of nucleated cell counts were drawn from the amplification of reference gene primers. The data were produced by immunoSEQ multiplex PCR, yet TCRdb's version contains in-frame clones alone and is incomplete. V and J calls and clone size are those listed in that table; D and trimming were worked out from the DNA. In the table there are fewer than 250,000 clones, more than 85% of which are singletons.

This chain uses TRBV30 with TRBJ2-5, with 7 bases aligning to TRBD2. The source material was peripheral blood. This receptor was taken from a man aged 25-40 years with acute or convalescent COVID-19. This CDR3 reads CAGLEGAVQTQYF. The CDR3 DNA sequence: TGTGCCGGACTAGAGGGAGCAGTCCAGACCCAGTACTTC.